These 19 T cell receptor beta chains were all obtained from the same sample, sequenced in a study of T cell repertoires in cytomegalovirus infection. TCRdb re-called the reads through MiXCR, storing one row per CDR3 protein. Of about 24,000 distinct CDR3 sequences detected, 20% to 25% appear once; the ten largest clones hold around 93%. These receptors' antigens are unknown. This specimen was CD8+ T cells from cultured PBMCs, taken from culture after CMV antigen stimulation. Receptors originate from a human donor in good health (CMV status not recorded). Some clones in this sample may be carry-over from other donors' samples.

The chain combines TRBV11-2 with TRBJ2-3; 12 bases are shared with TRBD2. This CDR3 comprises 16 residues. Germline values: CDR1 SGHAT, CDR2 FQNNGV. Losses at the gene ends were 5 bases for V and 1 base for J; bases not matched to a gene: 4. DNA of the CDR3: TGTGCCAGCAGCGCCCGACTAGCGGGGGGCACAGATACGCAGTATTTT. Amino acids: CASSARLAGGTDTQYF.

The genes are TRBV2 and TRBJ1-5; 7 nucleotides match TRBD1. Trimming removed 6 bases from V and 4 bases from J; junction bases left unmatched: 6. Looked up from germline, CDR1 is SNHLY and CDR2 is FYNNEI. The CDR3 consists of 14 residues. CDR3 in amino acids: CASRGDSRNQPQHF. The CDR3 DNA reads TGTGCCAGCAGGGGGGACAGTAGGAATCAGCCCCAGCATTTT.

The V call is TRBV6-2 or TRBV6-3, the J call TRBJ2-6; no clear D gene. The germline CDR1 and CDR2 sequences are MNHEY and SVGEGT. The CDR3 spans 13 residues. Trimming removed 7 bases at V and 4 bases at J, with 8 bases between. CDR3 amino acids: CASTRTGANVLTF. The DNA of the CDR3 is TGTGCCAGCACACGGACCGGGGCCAACGTCCTGACTTTC.

Many counts were recorded for this clonotype. This rearrangement joins TRBV7-8 to TRBJ2-1, with D perhaps TRBD2 (6 bases). Germline CDR1 SGHVS, CDR2 FQNEAQ. CDR3 size: 14 residues. Deletions cut 5 bases from V and 5 bases from J, with 13 bases between. The CDR3 DNA reads as TGTGCCAGCAGCGGGGGGTGGACGGACAATGAGCAGTTCTTC. This gives the protein CASSGGWTDNEQFF.

In this sample, this clonotype turned up many times. The rearrangement joins TRBV25-1 to TRBJ2-6; possible D gene TRBD1, 6 bases. This CDR3 spans 15 amino acids. The germline V gene has CDR1 MGHDK and CDR2 SYGVNS. Trimming removed 4 bases at V and 7 bases at J, with 14 bases between. The CDR3 reads CASSGLWDNANVLTF. The DNA for the CDR3 is TGTGCCAGCAGTGGTCTCTGGGACAACGCCAACGTCCTGACTTTC.

The chain recombines TRBV7-6 with TRBJ2-5, with a possible D match to TRBD1 (6 bases). Germline V gene lookup returns CDR1 SGHVS and CDR2 FNYEAQ. V was pared by 5 bases and J by 9 bases, with 7 bases between. This CDR3 has 10 amino acids. The CDR3 reads CASSGQSQYF. The CDR3 DNA follows: TGTGCCAGCAGCGGACAGTCCCAGTACTTC.

V is TRBV19 and J is TRBJ1-5; 11 bases fit TRBD1. From germline, CDR1 is LNHDA and CDR2 SQIVND (reference sequence). J lost 7 bases, V lost 3 bases, and 5 bases had no gene match. The CDR3 covers 15 residues. The CDR3 sequence is CASSIGQGAAQPQHF. CDR3 nucleotides: TGTGCCAGTAGTATCGGACAGGGGGCTGCCCAGCCCCAGCATTTT.

In this sample, this clonotype turned up a few times. The chain has TRBV5-8 and TRBJ1-1; 9 positions agree with TRBD1. Losses at the gene ends were 3 bases for V and 7 bases for J; bases not matched to a gene: 7. In germline, CDR1 is SGHTS, CDR2 YDEGEE. The CDR3 spans 14 residues. The CDR3 DNA reads TGTGCCAGCAGCTGGGGACAGGGAGTTAGTGAAGCTTTCTTT. This translates into CASSWGQGVSEAFF.

The table lists this clonotype with many counts. The rearrangement uses TRBV7-3 and TRBJ2-1; weak D call: TRBD1 (6 bases). Germline CDR1 reads SGHTA; CDR2 reads FQGTGA. The CDR3 has 15 residues. V shed 4 bases and J shed 9 bases, with 19 bases lying between them. CDR3 nucleotides: TGTGCCAGCAGCTCCGGACCCTGGACAGCCTCTGAGCAGTTCTTC. It codes for CASSSGPWTASEQFF.

The chain employs TRBV12-5 and TRBJ1-6; D is perhaps TRBD1 (6 bases). The V gene's germline CDR1 is LGHNT and CDR2 FRNRAP. This CDR3 has 15 residues. V was trimmed by 2 bases and J by 7 bases, leaving 12 bases between them. The CDR3 region is CASGLWGAGNSPLHF. CDR3 bases: TGTGCTAGTGGTTTGTGGGGGGCCGGGAATTCACCCCTCCACTTT.

The chain combines TRBV19 with TRBJ2-6; D ambiguous. CDR3 size: 16 residues. V dropped 6 bases and J dropped 0 bases, with 12 bases sitting between them. Germline assignment: CDR1 LNHDA and CDR2 SQIVND (reference sequence). The CDR3 bases are TGTGCCAGTAGGAAGCGAGAGAGCTCTGGGGCCAACGTCCTGACTTTC. Its protein product is CASRKRESSGANVLTF.

The chain combines TRBV6-2 or TRBV6-3 with TRBJ2-7; no clear D gene. From germline, CDR1 is MNHEY and CDR2 SVGEGT. Trimming took off 2 bases at V and 3 bases at J, with 8 bases between the two ends. The CDR3 loop spans 13 amino acids. Written as DNA, the CDR3 is TGTGCCAGCAGTTACATCGAGTTCTACGAGCAGTACTTC. This translates into CASSYIEFYEQYF.

This sequence joins TRBV6-6 and TRBJ1-2, with D possibly matching TRBD1 (5 bases). Trimming stripped 1 base from V and 7 bases from J, with 13 bases between. The length of the CDR3 is 14 residues. The germline V gene encodes CDR1 MNHNY and CDR2 SVGAGI (reference sequence). The DNA for the CDR3 is TGTGCCAGCAGTTACTTGGGGGGGGTGGGTGGCTACACCTTC. This codes for CASSYLGGVGGYTF.

This clonotype turned up a few times. The chain has TRBV7-6 and TRBJ2-1, with 10 bases lining up with TRBD2. This CDR3 is built from 16 residues. CDR1 and CDR2 (germline): SGHVS, FNYEAQ. The trim removed 5 bases at V and 2 bases at J, leaving 6 bases unmatched. Here the CDR3 DNA reads TGTGCCAGCAGCCGACCTAGCGGGGGTACCTACAATGAGCAGTTCTTC. It yields the protein CASSRPSGGTYNEQFF.

This clonotype was seen ten or more times. The chain employs TRBV4-1 and TRBJ1-4; D is ambiguous. V was clipped by 4 bases and J by 5 bases, with 11 bases between them. Germline CDR1 is MGHRA and CDR2 is YSYEKL. The CDR3 runs 14 residues. In DNA, the CDR3 is TGCGCCAGCAGCCGCCCGGACCGAAATGAAAAACTGTTTTTT. Translation gives CASSRPDRNEKLFF.

J is TRBJ2-3 and V is TRBV27; D possibly corresponds to TRBD2 (6 bases). The germline V and J ends were trimmed by 9 bases and 6 bases, with 22 bases remaining between them. This CDR3 has 15 amino acids. Germline assignment: CDR1 MNHEY and CDR2 SMNVEV (reference sequence). DNA of the CDR3: TGTGCCAGTAGTGCCGGGACGGGGAGGACGGATACGCAGTATTTT. This encodes CASSAGTGRTDTQYF.

In its sample, this clonotype was seen a few times. This chain joins TRBV11-1 and TRBJ2-6, with D unclear. Between the trimmed V and J ends, which lost 1 base and 0 bases, there was a span of 19 bases. The V gene's germline CDR1 is SGHAT and CDR2 FQDESV (reference sequence). The CDR3 is 20 amino acids. The CDR3 reads CASSLGLPGYTTSGANVLTF. CDR3 DNA: TGTGCCAGCAGCTTAGGGTTGCCAGGATATACAACCTCTGGGGCCAACGTCCTGACTTTC.

In its sample, this clonotype was seen a few times. J is TRBJ2-2 and V is TRBV6-2 or TRBV6-3; D gene uncertain. CDR3 size: 14 residues. Trimming removed 9 bases from V and 2 bases from J, with 13 bases in between. In germline, CDR1 is MNHEY, CDR2 SVGEGT. DNA of the CDR3: TGTGCCAGGGACCTCAAAACTAACACCGGGGAGCTGTTTTTT. Residues: CARDLKTNTGELFF.

The chain uses TRBV7-9 and TRBJ2-3, with a possible D match to TRBD2 (5 bases). The CDR3 consists of 15 residues. The V gene's germline CDR1 is SEHNR and CDR2 FQNEAQ (reference sequence). CDR3 DNA: TGTTCAGGCAACTTAAGGACTGATGGCACAGATGAGCAGTATTTT. Residues: CSGNLRTDGTDEQYF.